This TCR beta chain was captured by sequencing in a study of T cells expressing NK-cell markers. Study context: All TCR beta repertoires analysed originated from sorted CD3+CD56+NKG2C+, CD3+CD56+NKG2C- and CD3+CD56-NKG2C+ T cells.

TCRdb reprocessed the 5' RACE reads and reports one entry per CDR3 protein, with no DNA. The sample data list around 260,000 distinct CDR3 sequences. The CDR3 contains 14 residues. The germline V gene has CDR1 MNHEY and CDR2 SVGAGI. The clonotype originates from a woman between 18 and 69 years old in good health. The sequenced sample consisted of blood T cells: a sorted CD56 or NKG2C T cell subset, CD4+ or CD8+ T cells, or bulk PBMC T cells (not recorded which). This chain links TRBV6-5 with TRBJ2-7. The CDR3 protein is CASSFQREGLEQYF.